This TCR beta chain was recorded in a study of T-cell memory formation after mild COVID-19. Study observations and caveats: Confirmation was lacking for SARS-CoV-2 specificity of second-wave clones that peaked on day 37. A second wave expanding day 15 to 37 was CD4+-biased; contracting clones were balanced.

Germline V gene lookup returns CDR1 SGHKS and CDR2 YYEKEE (reference sequence). The CDR3 sequence is 16 residues long. Trimming removed 0 bases at V and 4 bases at J, with 13 bases between. This clonotype was seen many times. What it binds is unknown. The 5'RACE method, run with constant-segment primers, produced TCR alpha and TCR beta cDNA libraries (carrying sample barcodes and UMIs). One entry per CDR3 protein, called by TCRdb with MiXCR from the 5' RACE reads. The sample records 300,000 to 350,000 distinct CDR3 sequences, 14% being singletons. The specimen was PBMCs or a T cell subset sorted from them (not recorded which). The V call is TRBV5-5, the J call TRBJ2-2; possible D gene TRBD1, 5 bases. This receptor was taken from a man between 18 and 29 years old who had mild COVID-19 (a few samples of this study predate the infection). Cell type and time point are not known. The CDR3 DNA follows: TGTGCCAGCAGCTTGGAGGGGCACTCGAGCACCGGGGAGCTGTTTTTT. Protein product: CASSLEGHSSTGELFF.